This T cell receptor beta chain was observed in a study of shared clonotypes between healthy human individuals. The assay was run at deep level. Source study methods: From ImmunoSEQ came sequences covering only the junction and carrying no quality scores, so filtering differed. Sequencing was performed with immunoSEQ multiplex PCR; in TCRdb, only in-frame clones are kept and a portion is missing. That table supplies the V and J calls and clone size; D and trimming were determined from the DNA. The sample lists approximately 460,000 clones; roughly four fifths were seen once. General study results and limits: Exclusively blood specimens were collected; tissue repertoires likely differ.

The CDR3 consists of 14 residues. Between the trimmed V and J ends, which lost 5 bases and 2 bases, there was a span of 11 bases. The germline gives CDR1 MNHEY, CDR2 SMNVEV (reference sequence). Only Caucasian adults living in Nashville, Tennessee served as donors. In the case of this clone: Its matching antigen is unknown.

This TCR was sampled from a woman between 35 and 50 years old in good health. Some clones in this sample may be carry-over from other donors' samples. V gene TRBV27 combines with J gene TRBJ2-3, with D maybe TRBD1 (5 bases). What was sequenced was PBMCs. The CDR3 DNA reads TGTGCCAGCAGTCTCGCAGGGTTCACAGATACGCAGTATTTT. Encoded protein: CASSLAGFTDTQYF.